Each of the 9 T cell receptor beta chains below was sequenced from the same sample in a study of T-cell memory formation after mild COVID-19. Using its own MiXCR run on the 5' RACE reads, TCRdb lists one record per CDR3 protein. The sample lists tens of thousands of distinct CDR3 sequences, 6.1% seen once, with approximately 0.81% in the top ten. The sample comprised PBMCs or a T cell subset sorted from them (not recorded which). The receptors were gathered from an adult who had mild COVID-19 (a few samples of this study predate the infection). Cell type and time point are not known.

At least ten counts were recorded for this clonotype. The chain links TRBV11-2 to TRBJ2-1; 12 bases agree with TRBD2. The J segment lost 10 bases and the V segment lost 5 bases, leaving 6 bases of the junction unmatched. Germline loops: CDR1 SGHAT, CDR2 FQNNGV. The CDR3 length is 14 residues. In nucleotides, the CDR3 is TGTGCCAGCAGCCCCCTACTAGCGGGAGGAGAGCAGTTCTTC. Its protein product is CASSPLLAGGEQFF.

The V gene is TRBV30, the J gene TRBJ1-6; D may be TRBD1 (5 bases). Between the trimmed V and J ends, which lost 1 base and 0 bases, there was a span of 13 bases. This CDR3 spans 17 amino acids. Germline CDR1 GTSNPN, CDR2 SVGIG (reference sequence). The CDR3 sequence: CAWSGHAGSSYNSPLHF. For the CDR3, the DNA is TGTGCCTGGAGTGGGCACGCAGGGAGCTCCTATAATTCACCCCTCCACTTT. The full variable domain, in which reference TRBV30 and TRBJ1-6 provide the parts outside the CDR3, is SQTIHQWPATLVQPVGSPLSLECTVEGTSNPNLYWYRQAAGRGLQLLFYSVGIGQISSEVPQNLSASRPQDRQFILSSKKLLLSDSGFYLCAWSGHAGSSYNSPLHFGNGTRLTVT.

This clonotype was recorded many times. V usage is TRBV4-2 and J usage is TRBJ2-2; D gene unclear. Trimming left V 4 bases short and J 6 bases short, with 9 bases between. The CDR3 sequence is 13 residues long. Germline CDR1 LGHNA, CDR2 YNFKEQ. This CDR3 is CASSPELAGELFF. For the CDR3, the DNA is TGTGCCAGCAGCCCAGAGCTTGCCGGGGAGCTGTTTTTT.

The chain joins TRBV7-3 to TRBJ2-3; D possibly corresponds to TRBD1 (5 bases). Trimming shortened V by 2 bases and J by 2 bases, and 8 bases separated the two germline ends. Germline V gives CDR1 SGHTA, CDR2 FQGTGA. The CDR3 extends over 14 amino acids. CDR3 nucleotides: TGTGCCAGCAGCTTAGACAGTTTCACAGATACGCAGTATTTT. Translation: CASSLDSFTDTQYF. The full variable domain, its missing parts supplied by reference TRBV7-3 and TRBJ2-3, is GAGVSQTPSNKVTEKGKYVELRCDPISGHTALYWYRQSLGQGPEFLIYFQGTGAADDSGLPNDRFFAVRPEGSVSTLKIQRTERGDSAVYLCASSLDSFTDTQYFGPGTRLTVL.

This clonotype was picked up a small number of times. The J gene is TRBJ1-4, the V gene TRBV6-6; D is uncertain. V lost 2 bases, J lost 4 bases, and 14 bases lay in between. The CDR3 is 16 amino acids. Germline loops: CDR1 MNHNY, CDR2 SVGAGI (reference sequence). This chain's CDR3 is CASSYESAADNEKLFF. CDR3 DNA: TGTGCCAGCAGTTACGAGTCGGCAGCAGATAATGAAAAACTGTTTTTT.

This chain's CDR3 is CASSPRGTTLGGELFF. CDR3 DNA: TGTGCCAGCAGCCCTAGGGGGACGACTCTAGGCGGGGAGCTGTTTTTT. The chain employs TRBV7-2 and TRBJ2-2; D might be TRBD1 (6 bases). The CDR3 has 16 residues. In germline, CDR1 is SGHTA, CDR2 FQGNSA. Trimming took 5 bases from V and 7 from J, leaving 20 bases between them. The full variable domain, completed using reference TRBV7-2 and TRBJ2-2, is GAGVSQSPSNKVTEKGKDVELRCDPISGHTALYWYRQSLGQGLEFLIYFQGNSAPDKSGLPSDRFSAERTGGSVSTLTIQRTQQEDSAVYLCASSPRGTTLGGELFFGEGSRLTVL.

This clonotype was seen a handful of times. This chain uses TRBV6-2 or TRBV6-3 with TRBJ2-1; weak D call: TRBD2 (6 bases). Looked up from germline, CDR1 is MNHEY and CDR2 is SVGEGT. The CDR3 is 16 residues long. V shed 2 bases and J shed 1 base, with 12 bases lying between them. The CDR3, as DNA: TGTGCCAGCAGTTACCTCGGACTACGTTCCTACAATGAGCAGTTCTTC. This encodes CASSYLGLRSYNEQFF.

The sample holds many counts of this clonotype. This chain joins TRBV19 and TRBJ1-1; D is unresolved. This CDR3 contains 15 residues. Germline V CDR1 and CDR2: LNHDA, SQIVND (reference sequence). The ends were cut back, 11 bases at V and 0 bases at J, with 19 bases in the middle. This CDR3 reads CASRVTHNMNTEAFF. CDR3 DNA: TGTGCCTCCCGCGTGACACACAATATGAACACTGAAGCTTTCTTT.

This clonotype was counted ten times or more. The chain uses TRBV12-3 or TRBV12-4 and TRBJ2-5; 8 bases map to TRBD1. The junction had 14 bases not matched to a gene; V was cut back by 5 bases and J by 6 bases. The CDR3 consists of 16 residues. DNA of the CDR3: TGTGCCAGCAGTCCTTCCGGGACAGGTAGAGGGAAGACCCAGTACTTC. Translated: CASSPSGTGRGKTQYF.